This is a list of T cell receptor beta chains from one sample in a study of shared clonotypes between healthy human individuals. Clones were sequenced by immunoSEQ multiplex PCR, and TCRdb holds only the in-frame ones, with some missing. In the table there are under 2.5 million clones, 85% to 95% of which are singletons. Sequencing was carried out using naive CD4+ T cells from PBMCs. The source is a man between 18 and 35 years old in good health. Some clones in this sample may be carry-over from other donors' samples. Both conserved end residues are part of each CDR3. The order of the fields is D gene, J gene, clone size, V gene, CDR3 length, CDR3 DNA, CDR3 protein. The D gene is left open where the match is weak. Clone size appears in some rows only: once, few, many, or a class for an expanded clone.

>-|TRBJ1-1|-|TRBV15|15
TGTGCCACCAGCAGACCCGGTCTGAGGAACACTGAAGCTTTCTTT
CATSRPGLRNTEAFF
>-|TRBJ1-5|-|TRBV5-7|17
TGTGCCAGCAGCTTGGAGGGGACCGATTATAGCAATCAGCCCCAGCATTTT
CASSLEGTDYSNQPQHF
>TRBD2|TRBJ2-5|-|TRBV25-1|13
TGTGCCACCAGACTAGCGGGAGCAGAGACCCAGTACTTC
CATRLAGAETQYF
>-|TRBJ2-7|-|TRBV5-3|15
TGTGCCAGAAGCTTGTCGGATCAGGATCCGTACGAGCAGTACTTC
CARSLSDQDPYEQYF
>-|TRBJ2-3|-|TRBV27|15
TGTGCCAGCAGTCCCAGACTAGAGGGCTTAGGAACGCAGTATTTT
CASSPRLEGLGTQYF
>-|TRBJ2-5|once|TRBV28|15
TGTGCCAGCAGTTCCCGGACAGATTTACAAGAGACCCAGTACTTC
CASSSRTDLQETQYF
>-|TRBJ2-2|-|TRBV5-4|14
TGTGCCAGCAGCTTGGCCGGGAACACCGGGGAGCTGTTTTTT
CASSLAGNTGELFF
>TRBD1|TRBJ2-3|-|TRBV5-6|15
TGTGCCAGCAGCCTACAGGGGGCTCGCACAGATACGCAGTATTTT
CASSLQGARTDTQYF
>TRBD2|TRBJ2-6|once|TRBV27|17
TGTGCCAGCAGTTCCCGGGGACTAAGATCTGGGGCCAACGTCCTGACTTTC
CASSSRGLRSGANVLTF
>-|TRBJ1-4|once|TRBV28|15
TGTGCCAGCAGGCCACCCCTGTTGGGGGACGAAAAACTGTTTTTT
CASRPPLLGDEKLFF
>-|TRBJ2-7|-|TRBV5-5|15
TGTGCCAGCAGCTTTTTGCGGGGGCGAACCTACGAGCAGTACTTC
CASSFLRGRTYEQYF
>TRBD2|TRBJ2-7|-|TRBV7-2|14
TGTGCCAGCAGCCCGGCGGGGGGGTTCGGCGAGCAGTACTTC
CASSPAGGFGEQYF
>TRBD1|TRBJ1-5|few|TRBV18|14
TGTGCCAGCTCACCGACGGGACAGGGCCAGCCCCAGCATTTT
CASSPTGQGQPQHF
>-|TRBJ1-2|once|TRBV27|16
TGTGCCAGCAGTTTCCTCGCCGACAGTTATAACTATGGCTACACCTTC
CASSFLADSYNYGYTF
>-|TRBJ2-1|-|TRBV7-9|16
TGTGCCAGCAGCTTAGACGGCGGGGACTCCTACAATGAGCAGTTCTTC
CASSLDGGDSYNEQFF
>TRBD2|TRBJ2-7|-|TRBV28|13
TGTGCCAGCGGTAAATTCGGGACTAGCGTATGGTACTTC
CASGKFGTSVWYF
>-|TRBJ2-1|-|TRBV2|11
TGTGCCAGCGAAGGGTACAATGAGCAGTTCTTC
CASEGYNEQFF
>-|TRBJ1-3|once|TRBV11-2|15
TGTGCCAGCAGCAGCGGACGGGGCTCTGGAAACACCATATATTTT
CASSSGRGSGNTIYF
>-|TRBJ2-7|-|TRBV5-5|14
TGTGCCAGCAGAGATGCCGGGAGCTCCTACGAGCAGTACTTC
CASRDAGSSYEQYF
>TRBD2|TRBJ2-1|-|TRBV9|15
TGTGCCAGCAGCGTAAGGGCTAGCGGCTACAATGAGCAGTTCTTC
CASSVRASGYNEQFF